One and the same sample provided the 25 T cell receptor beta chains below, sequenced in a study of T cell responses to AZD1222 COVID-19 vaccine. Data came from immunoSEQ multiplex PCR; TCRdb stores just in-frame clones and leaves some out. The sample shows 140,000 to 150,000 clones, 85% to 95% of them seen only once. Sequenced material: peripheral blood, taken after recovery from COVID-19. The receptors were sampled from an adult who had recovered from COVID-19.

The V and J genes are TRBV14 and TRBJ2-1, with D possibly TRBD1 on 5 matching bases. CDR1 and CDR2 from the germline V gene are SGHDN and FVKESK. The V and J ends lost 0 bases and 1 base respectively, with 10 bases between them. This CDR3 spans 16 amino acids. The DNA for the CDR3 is TGTGCCAGCAGCCAAGAGGGGCCCTATTCCTACAATGAGCAGTTCTTC. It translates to CASSQEGPYSYNEQFF.

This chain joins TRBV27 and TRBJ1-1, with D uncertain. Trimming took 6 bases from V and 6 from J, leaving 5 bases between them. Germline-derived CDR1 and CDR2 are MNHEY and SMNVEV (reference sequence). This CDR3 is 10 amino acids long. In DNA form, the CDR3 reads TGTGCCAGCAGAGACCCTGAAGCTTTCTTT. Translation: CASRDPEAFF.

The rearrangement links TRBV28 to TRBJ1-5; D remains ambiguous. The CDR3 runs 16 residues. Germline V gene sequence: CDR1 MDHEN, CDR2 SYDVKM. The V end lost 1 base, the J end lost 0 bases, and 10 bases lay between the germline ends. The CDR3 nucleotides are TGTGCCAGCAGTTTATCGACCTACTATAGCAATCAGCCCCAGCATTTT. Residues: CASSLSTYYSNQPQHF.

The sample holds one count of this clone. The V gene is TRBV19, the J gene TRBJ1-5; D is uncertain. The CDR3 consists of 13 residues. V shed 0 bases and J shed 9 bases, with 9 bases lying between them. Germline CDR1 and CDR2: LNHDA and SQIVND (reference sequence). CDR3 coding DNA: TGTGCCAGTAGTATAGATTTCAAGTGGCCCCAGCATTTT. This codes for CASSIDFKWPQHF.

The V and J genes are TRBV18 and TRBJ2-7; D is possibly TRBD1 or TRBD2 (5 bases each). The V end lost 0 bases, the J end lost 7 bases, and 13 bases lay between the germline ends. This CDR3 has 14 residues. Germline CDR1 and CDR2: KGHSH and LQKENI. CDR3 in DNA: TGTGCCAGCTCACCACCGGATCCCGAGGGGGAGCAGTACTTC. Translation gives CASSPPDPEGEQYF. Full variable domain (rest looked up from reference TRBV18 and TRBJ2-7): NAGVMQNPRHLVRRRGQEARLRCSPMKGHSHVYWYRQLPEEGLKFMVYLQKENIIDESGMPKERFSAEFPKEGPSILRIQQVVRGDSAAYFCASSPPDPEGEQYFGPGTRLTVT.

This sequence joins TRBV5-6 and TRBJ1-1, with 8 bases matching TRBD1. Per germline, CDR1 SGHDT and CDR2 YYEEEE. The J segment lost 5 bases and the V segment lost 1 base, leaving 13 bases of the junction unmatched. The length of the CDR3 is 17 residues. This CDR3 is CASSLYPQGARGTEAFF. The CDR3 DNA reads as TGTGCCAGCAGCTTGTATCCGCAGGGGGCTCGAGGGACTGAAGCTTTCTTT.

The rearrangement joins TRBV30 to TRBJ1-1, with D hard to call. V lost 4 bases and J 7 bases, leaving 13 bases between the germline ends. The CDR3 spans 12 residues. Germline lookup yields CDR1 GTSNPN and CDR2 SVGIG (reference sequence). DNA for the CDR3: TGTGCCTGGACCCCAGACGCGCATGAAGCTTTCTTT. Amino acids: CAWTPDAHEAFF.

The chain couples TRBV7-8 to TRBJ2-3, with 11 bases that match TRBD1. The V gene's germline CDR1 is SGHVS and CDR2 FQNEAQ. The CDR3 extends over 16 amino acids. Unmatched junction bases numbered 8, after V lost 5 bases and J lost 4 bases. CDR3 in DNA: TGTGCCAGCAGCCGAGGACAGGGGGCATCTGCAGATACGCAGTATTTT. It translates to CASSRGQGASADTQYF.

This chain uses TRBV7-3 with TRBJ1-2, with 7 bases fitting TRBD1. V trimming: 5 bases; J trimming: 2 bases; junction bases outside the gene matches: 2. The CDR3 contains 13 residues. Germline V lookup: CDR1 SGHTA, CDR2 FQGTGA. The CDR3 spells CASSPDRNYGYTF. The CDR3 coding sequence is TGTGCCAGCAGCCCGGACAGGAACTATGGCTACACCTTC.

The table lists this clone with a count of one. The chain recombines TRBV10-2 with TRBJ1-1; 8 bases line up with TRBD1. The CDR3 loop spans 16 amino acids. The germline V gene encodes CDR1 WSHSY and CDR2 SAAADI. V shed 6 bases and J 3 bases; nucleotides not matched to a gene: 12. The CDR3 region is CASSSRQGPGDTEAFF. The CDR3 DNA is TGCGCCAGCAGCTCCAGACAGGGGCCCGGGGACACTGAAGCTTTCTTT.

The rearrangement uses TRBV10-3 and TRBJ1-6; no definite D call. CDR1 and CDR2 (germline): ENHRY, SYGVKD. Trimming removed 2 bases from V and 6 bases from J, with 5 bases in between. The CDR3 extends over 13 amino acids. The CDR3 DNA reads TGTGCCATCAGTGAGAAGGGTAATTCACCCCTCCACTTT. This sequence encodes CAISEKGNSPLHF.

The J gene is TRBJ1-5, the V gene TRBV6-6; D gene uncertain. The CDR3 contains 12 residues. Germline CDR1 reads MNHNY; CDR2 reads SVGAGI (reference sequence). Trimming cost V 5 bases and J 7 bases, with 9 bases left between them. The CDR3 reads CASSLHGQPQHF. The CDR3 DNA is TGTGCCAGCAGTCTACATGGGCAGCCCCAGCATTTT.

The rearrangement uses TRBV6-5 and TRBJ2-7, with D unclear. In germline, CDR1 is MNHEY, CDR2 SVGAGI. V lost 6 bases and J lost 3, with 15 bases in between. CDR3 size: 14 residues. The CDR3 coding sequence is TGTGCCAGCAGCCGAACTTACCAGGACTACGAGCAGTACTTC. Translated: CASSRTYQDYEQYF.

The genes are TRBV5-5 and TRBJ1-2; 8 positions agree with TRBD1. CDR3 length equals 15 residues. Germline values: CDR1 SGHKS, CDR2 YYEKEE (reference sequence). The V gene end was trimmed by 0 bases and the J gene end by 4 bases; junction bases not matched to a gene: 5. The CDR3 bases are TGTGCCAGCAGCTTGGGAAGGACAGGGATCTATGGCTACACCTTC. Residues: CASSLGRTGIYGYTF. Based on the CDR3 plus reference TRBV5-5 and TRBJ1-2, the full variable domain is DAGVTQSPTHLIKTRGQQVTLRCSPISGHKSVSWYQQVLGQGPQFIFQYYEKEERGRGNFPDRFSARQFPNYSSELNVNALLLGDSALYLCASSLGRTGIYGYTFGSGTRLTVV.

CDR3 sequence reads: CASSPVKKQGSMNTEAFF. The CDR3 nucleotides read TGTGCCAGCAGTCCCGTAAAAAAACAGGGCTCCATGAACACTGAAGCTTTCTTT. V gene TRBV12-1 combines with J gene TRBJ1-1; the table's D call TRBD1 went unverified against the DNA. TRBV12-1 is designated a pseudogene. The CDR3 loop spans 18 amino acids.

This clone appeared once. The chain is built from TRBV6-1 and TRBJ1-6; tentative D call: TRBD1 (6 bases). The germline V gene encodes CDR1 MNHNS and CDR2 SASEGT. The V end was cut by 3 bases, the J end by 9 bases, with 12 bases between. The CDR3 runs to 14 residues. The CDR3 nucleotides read TGTGCCAGCAGTGACGGGGGCGAACGTTCACCCCTCCACTTT. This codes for CASSDGGERSPLHF.

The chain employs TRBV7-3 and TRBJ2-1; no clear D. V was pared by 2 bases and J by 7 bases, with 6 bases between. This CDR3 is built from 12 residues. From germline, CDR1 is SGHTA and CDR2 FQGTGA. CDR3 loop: CASSLWGNEQFF. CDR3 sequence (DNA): TGTGCCAGCAGCTTATGGGGAAATGAGCAGTTCTTC.

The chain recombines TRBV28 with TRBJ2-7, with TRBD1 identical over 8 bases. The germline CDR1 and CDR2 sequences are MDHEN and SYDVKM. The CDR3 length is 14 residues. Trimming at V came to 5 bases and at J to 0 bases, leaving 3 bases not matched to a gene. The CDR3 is CASSKTGDSYEQYF. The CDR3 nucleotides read TGTGCCAGCAGTAAGACAGGGGACTCCTACGAGCAGTACTTC.

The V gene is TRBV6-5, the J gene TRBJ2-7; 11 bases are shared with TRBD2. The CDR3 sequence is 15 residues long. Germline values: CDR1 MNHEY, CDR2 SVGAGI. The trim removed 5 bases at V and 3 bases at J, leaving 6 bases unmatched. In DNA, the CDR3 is TGTGCCAGCAGTAGACTAGCGGGGACGGACTACGAGCAGTACTTC. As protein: CASSRLAGTDYEQYF.

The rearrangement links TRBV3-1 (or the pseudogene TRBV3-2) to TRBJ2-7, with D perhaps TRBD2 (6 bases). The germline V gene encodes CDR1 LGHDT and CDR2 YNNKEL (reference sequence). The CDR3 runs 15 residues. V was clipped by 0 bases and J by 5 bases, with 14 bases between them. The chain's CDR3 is CASSQEGVAGNEQYF. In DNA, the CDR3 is TGTGCCAGCAGCCAAGAAGGGGTTGCGGGAAACGAGCAGTACTTC.

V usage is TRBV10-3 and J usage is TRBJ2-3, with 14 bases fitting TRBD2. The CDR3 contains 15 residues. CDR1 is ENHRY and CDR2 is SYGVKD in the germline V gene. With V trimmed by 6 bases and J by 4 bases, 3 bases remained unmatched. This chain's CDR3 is CAISVGLAGADTQYF. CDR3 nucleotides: TGTGCCATCAGCGTGGGACTAGCGGGAGCAGATACGCAGTATTTT.

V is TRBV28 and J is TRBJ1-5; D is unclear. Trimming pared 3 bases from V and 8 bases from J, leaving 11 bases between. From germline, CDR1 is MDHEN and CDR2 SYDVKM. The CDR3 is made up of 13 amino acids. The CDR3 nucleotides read TGTGCCAGCAGTTTCCCCCCTCTGGAGCCCCAGCATTTT. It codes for CASSFPPLEPQHF.

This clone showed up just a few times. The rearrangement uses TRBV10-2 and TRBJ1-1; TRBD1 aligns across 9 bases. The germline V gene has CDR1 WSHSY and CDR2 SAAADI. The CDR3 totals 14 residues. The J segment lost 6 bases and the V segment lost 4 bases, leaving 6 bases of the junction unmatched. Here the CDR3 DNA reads TGCGCCAGCAGTGCTGACAGGGGGGGCCCTGAAGCTTTCTTT. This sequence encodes CASSADRGGPEAFF.

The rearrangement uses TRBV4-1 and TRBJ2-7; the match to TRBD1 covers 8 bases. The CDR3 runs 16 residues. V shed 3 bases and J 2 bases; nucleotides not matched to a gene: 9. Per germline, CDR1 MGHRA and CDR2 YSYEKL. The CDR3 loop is CASSQLQRTGTYEQYF. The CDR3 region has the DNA TGCGCCAGCAGCCAGTTACAGAGGACAGGGACCTACGAGCAGTACTTC.

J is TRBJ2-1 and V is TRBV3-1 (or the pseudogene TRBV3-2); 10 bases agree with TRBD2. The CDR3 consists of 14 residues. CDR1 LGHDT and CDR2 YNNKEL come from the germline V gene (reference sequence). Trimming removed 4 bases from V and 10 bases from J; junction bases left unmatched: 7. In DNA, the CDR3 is TGTGCCAGCAGCCCTAGCGGGAGATCATACGAGCAGTTCTTC. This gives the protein CASSPSGRSYEQFF.